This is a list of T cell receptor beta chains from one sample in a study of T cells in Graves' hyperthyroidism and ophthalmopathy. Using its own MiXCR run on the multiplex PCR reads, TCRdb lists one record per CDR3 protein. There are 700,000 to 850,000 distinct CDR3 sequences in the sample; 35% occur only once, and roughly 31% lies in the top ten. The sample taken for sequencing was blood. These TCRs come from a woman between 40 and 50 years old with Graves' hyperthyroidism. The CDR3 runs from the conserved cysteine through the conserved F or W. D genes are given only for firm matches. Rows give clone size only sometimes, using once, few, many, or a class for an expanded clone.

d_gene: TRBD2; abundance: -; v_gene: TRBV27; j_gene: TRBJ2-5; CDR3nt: TGTGCCAGCAGTTTAGCGGGGGGGCCGAGAGAGACCCAGTACTTC; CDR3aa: CASSLAGGPRETQYF
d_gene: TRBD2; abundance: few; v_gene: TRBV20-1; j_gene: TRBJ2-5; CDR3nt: TGCAGTGCTATGGGGCTAGCGGGGGGTATACAAGAGACCCAGTACTTC; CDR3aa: CSAMGLAGGIQETQYF
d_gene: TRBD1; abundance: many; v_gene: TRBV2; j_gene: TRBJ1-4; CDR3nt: TGTGCCAGCAGCACTCTACAGGGGGAAAAACTGTTTTTT; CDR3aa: CASSTLQGEKLFF
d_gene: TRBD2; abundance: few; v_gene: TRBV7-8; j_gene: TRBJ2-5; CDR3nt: TGTGCCAGCAGTACCCGACGACTAGCGGGGGGACAAGAGACCCAGTACTTC; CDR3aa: CASSTRRLAGGQETQYF
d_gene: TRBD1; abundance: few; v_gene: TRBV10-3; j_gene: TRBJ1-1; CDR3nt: TGTGCCAGCAGTTCCCCCAAGACAGGGCGCGGAGAAGCTTTCTTT; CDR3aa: CASSSPKTGRGEAFF
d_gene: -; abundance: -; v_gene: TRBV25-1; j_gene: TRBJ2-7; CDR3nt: TGTGCCAGCAGTCCCAGGACCGAGCAGTACTTC; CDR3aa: CASSPRTEQYF
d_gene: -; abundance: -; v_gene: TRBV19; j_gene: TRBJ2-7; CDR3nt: TGTGCCACTCGTCACGACCAGGGACGCGAGCAGTACTTC; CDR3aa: CATRHDQGREQYF
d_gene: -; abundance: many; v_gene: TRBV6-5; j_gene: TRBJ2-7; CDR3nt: TGTGCCAGCAGAAGGGGAACCTACGAGCAGTACTTC; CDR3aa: CASRRGTYEQYF
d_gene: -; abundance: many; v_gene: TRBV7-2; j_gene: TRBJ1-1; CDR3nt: TGTGCCAGCAGCTCGGACGGCGCGAACACTGAAGCTTTCTTT; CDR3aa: CASSSDGANTEAFF
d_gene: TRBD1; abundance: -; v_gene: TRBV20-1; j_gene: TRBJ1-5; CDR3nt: TGCAGTGCCGAATACAGGGGGCTCCTCGGCAATCAGCCCCAGCATTTT; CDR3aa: CSAEYRGLLGNQPQHF
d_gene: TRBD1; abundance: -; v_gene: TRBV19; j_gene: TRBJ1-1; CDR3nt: TGTGCCAGTAGTCCCTCCCGGACAGGGGGCACTGAAGCTTTCTTT; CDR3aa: CASSPSRTGGTEAFF